This is a list of T cell receptor beta chains from one sample in a study of blood T cell repertoires in COVID-19. The data were produced by immunoSEQ multiplex PCR, yet TCRdb's version contains in-frame clones alone and is incomplete. The sample shows a few hundred thousand clones, roughly 88% of them seen only once. The specimen was peripheral blood. These receptors were taken from a woman aged 30 to 39 who had recovered from COVID-19. The CDR3 runs from the conserved cysteine through the conserved F or W. D genes are given only for firm matches. Expanded clones are given a class, and other clones once, few, many or no size at all.

j_call	v_call	clone_size	d_call	cdr3_aa	cdr3_nt
TRBJ2-3	TRBV3-1/TRBV3-2	.	.	CASSQETPLAGTDTQYF	TGTGCCAGCAGCCAAGAAACTCCACTAGCCGGGACAGATACGCAGTATTTT
TRBJ2-7	TRBV9	.	TRBD1	CASSRQGAGEQYF	TGTGCCAGCAGTAGACAGGGGGCGGGGGAGCAGTACTTC
TRBJ1-2	TRBV30	.	TRBD1	CAWGTGVNGYTF	TGTGCCTGGGGGACAGGGGTAAACGGCTACACCTTC
TRBJ2-7	TRBV7-8	.	.	CASSPRAPYEQYF	TGTGCCAGCAGCCCCAGGGCTCCCTACGAGCAGTACTTC
TRBJ2-7	TRBV5-4	.	.	CASSLDPLGEQYF	TGTGCCAGCAGCTTGGACCCTCTCGGCGAGCAGTACTTC
TRBJ2-2	TRBV5-6	.	.	CASSPTGTGGELFF	TGTGCCAGCAGCCCTACCGGAACGGGTGGGGAGCTGTTTTTT
TRBJ1-2	TRBV6-5	.	.	CASSSPALSYGYTF	TGTGCCAGCAGTTCCCCCGCCCTAAGCTATGGCTACACCTTC
TRBJ1-4	TRBV18	.	TRBD1	CASSSTGDYAEKLFF	TGTGCCAGCTCAAGCACAGGGGATTACGCTGAAAAACTGTTTTTT
TRBJ1-5	TRBV28	.	TRBD1	CAVDRDRSFLGNQPQHF	TGTGCCGTAGACCGGGACAGATCGTTTTTGGGCAATCAGCCCCAGCATTTT
TRBJ1-4	TRBV5-1	.	TRBD1	CASSNGQGRNEKLFF	TGCGCCAGCAGCAACGGACAGGGGCGGAATGAAAAACTGTTTTTT
TRBJ1-2	TRBV7-2	.	TRBD1	CASSGTGWQGYTF	TGTGCCAGCAGCGGGACAGGTTGGCAAGGCTACACCTTC
TRBJ2-3	TRBV24-1	.	.	CATSDPTSPDTQYF	TGTGCCACCAGTGATCCAACTAGCCCAGATACGCAGTATTTT
TRBJ2-2	TRBV28	.	.	CASSPWTVEIGELFF	TGTGCCAGCAGCCCCTGGACAGTGGAGATCGGGGAGCTGTTTTTT
TRBJ2-1	TRBV28	.	TRBD2	CASSFTGGRGNEQFF	TGTGCCAGCAGTTTTACGGGGGGGAGGGGCAATGAGCAGTTCTTC
TRBJ2-1	TRBV9	once	.	CASSNSATVRVDEQFF	TGTGCCAGCAGCAACTCGGCGACAGTCCGAGTAGATGAGCAGTTCTTC
TRBJ2-4	TRBV5-6	.	.	CASSLYGKNIQYF	TGTGCCAGCAGCTTGTACGGTAAAAACATTCAGTACTTC
TRBJ1-1	TRBV28	.	.	CASSTEGMNTEAFF	TGTGCCAGCAGCACCGAGGGTATGAACACTGAAGCTTTCTTT
TRBJ1-2	TRBV5-1	.	.	CASSLGADPYGYTF	TGCGCCAGCAGCTTAGGGGCCGACCCCTATGGCTACACCTTC
TRBJ1-4	TRBV28	.	TRBD1	CASSSPTGGREKLFF	TGTGCCAGCAGTTCCCCGACAGGGGGCCGTGAAAAACTGTTTTTT
TRBJ1-6	TRBV6-1	.	.	CASSEVGHGNSPLHF	TGTGCCAGCAGTGAAGTGGGACACGGTAATTCACCCCTCCACTTT
TRBJ1-5	TRBV1	few	.	CTSSQPTGGQSNQPQHF	TGCACCAGCAGCCAACCGACAGGGGGACAGAGCAATCAGCCCCAGCATTTT
TRBJ2-1	TRBV3-1/TRBV3-2	few	.	CASSPGTGAYNEQFF	TGTGCCAGCAGCCCCGGGACTGGGGCCTACAATGAGCAGTTCTTC
TRBJ1-6	TRBV9	.	TRBD1	CASSVQGVFNSPLHF	TGTGCCAGCAGCGTGCAGGGGGTGTTTAATTCACCCCTCCACTTT
TRBJ2-5	TRBV19	.	TRBD1	CASSTSYRGLGETQYF	TGTGCCAGTAGTACATCCTACAGGGGGCTGGGAGAGACCCAGTACTTC
TRBJ1-4	TRBV28	once	.	CASSSGIRRPRSREKLFF	TGTGCCAGCAGTTCGGGAATAAGGAGACCAAGGTCCCGGGAAAAACTGTTTTTT
TRBJ1-2	TRBV16	.	.	CASSPDRSGVNYGYTF	TGTGCCAGCAGCCCCGACCGTTCGGGGGTTAACTATGGCTACACCTTC
TRBJ2-5	TRBV20-1	.	.	CSASPDTQETQYF	TGCAGTGCTAGTCCCGACACCCAAGAGACCCAGTACTTC
TRBJ2-3	TRBV27	.	TRBD2	CASSFRGVHTQYF	TGTGCCAGCAGTTTCCGGGGGGTGCATACGCAGTATTTT
TRBJ1-1	TRBV2	.	.	CASPARENTEAFF	TGTGCCAGCCCCGCCAGGGAGAACACTGAAGCTTTCTTT
TRBJ1-1	TRBV5-5	.	TRBD1	CASSRQGAQNTEAFF	TGTGCCAGCAGCCGACAGGGGGCGCAGAACACTGAAGCTTTCTTT
TRBJ2-5	TRBV7-3	.	.	CASSPTARGAGETQYF	TGTGCCAGCAGCCCCACTGCTCGGGGGGCAGGAGAGACCCAGTACTTC
TRBJ2-2	TRBV28	.	TRBD2	CASQSGAELTGELFF	TGTGCCAGTCAGAGCGGGGCGGAGTTAACCGGGGAGCTGTTTTTT
TRBJ1-6	TRBV27	.	.	CASSLSGGAYNSPLHF	TGTGCCAGCAGTTTATCAGGAGGGGCCTATAATTCACCCCTCCACTTT
TRBJ2-7	TRBV7-9	.	TRBD1	CASTQARGHFYEQYF	TGTGCCAGCACCCAGGCCAGGGGGCATTTCTACGAGCAGTACTTC
TRBJ1-1	TRBV2	.	.	CASTPGTMNTEAFF	TGTGCCAGCACTCCCGGGACTATGAACACTGAAGCTTTCTTT